Each of the 13 T cell receptor beta chains below was sequenced from the same sample in a study of blood T cell repertoires in COVID-19. Clones were read by immunoSEQ multiplex PCR, and TCRdb kept only the in-frame ones, dropping some. Of under 250,000 clones listed, around 80% are singletons. The material sequenced was peripheral blood. These receptors originate from a woman in her 70s with acute or convalescent COVID-19.

The rearrangement links TRBV2 to TRBJ2-2; D is uncertain. CDR1 SNHLY and CDR2 FYNNEI come from the germline V gene. Trimming removed 7 bases from V and 4 bases from J, with 13 bases in between. This CDR3 has 14 residues. CDR3 amino acids: CASTLVRSTGELFF. The CDR3 bases are TGTGCCAGCACCCTAGTAAGAAGCACCGGGGAGCTGTTTTTT.

This rearrangement joins TRBV2 to TRBJ2-7, with 9 positions matching TRBD1. V was clipped by 7 bases and J by 3 bases; unmatched bases: 7. The V gene's germline CDR1 is SNHLY and CDR2 FYNNEI. CDR3 length equals 14 residues. The chain's CDR3 is CASIPGQGDYEQYF. CDR3 nucleotides: TGTGCCAGCATCCCGGGACAGGGAGACTACGAGCAGTACTTC. Complete variable domain (other parts from reference TRBV2 and TRBJ2-7): EPEVTQTPSHQVTQMGQEVILRCVPISNHLYFYWYRQILGQKVEFLVSFYNNEISEKSEIFDDQFSVERPDGSNFTLKIRSTKLEDSAMYFCASIPGQGDYEQYFGPGTRLTVT.

On this clone itself: The same CDR3 can be traced to other DNA sequences in this sample. The rearrangement joins TRBV18 to TRBJ2-7, with D possibly being TRBD2 (6 bases). The CDR3 loop spans 12 amino acids. Trimming removed 3 bases from V and 3 bases from J, with 6 bases in between. CDR1 is KGHSH, CDR2 LQKENI, per germline. The CDR3 DNA sequence: TGTGCCAGCTCACCGGGAGGCTACGAGCAGTACTTC. Encoded protein: CASSPGGYEQYF.

The rearrangement links TRBV7-3 to TRBJ2-7; D might be TRBD2 (5 bases). Germline-derived CDR1 and CDR2 are SGHTA and FQGTGA. Deletions cut 2 bases from V and 0 bases from J, with 11 bases between. This CDR3 is 15 amino acids long. Here the CDR3 DNA reads TGTGCCAGCAGCTTAGGGCTCGGACTCTCCTACGAGCAGTACTTC. This gives the protein CASSLGLGLSYEQYF. The variable domain in full, completed from reference TRBV7-3 and TRBJ2-7, reads GAGVSQTPSNKVTEKGKYVELRCDPISGHTALYWYRQSLGQGPEFLIYFQGTGAADDSGLPNDRFFAVRPEGSVSTLKIQRTERGDSAVYLCASSLGLGLSYEQYFGPGTRLTVT.

Details on this clone: Other DNA sequences in the sample encode the same CDR3. The rearrangement links TRBV2 to TRBJ1-5, with D unresolved. The V gene lost 1 base and the J gene lost 2 bases, with 6 bases spanning the gap. This CDR3 spans 14 amino acids. Germline V gene sequence: CDR1 SNHLY, CDR2 FYNNEI. The CDR3 loop is CASSEDGGNQPQHF. The CDR3 DNA reads as TGTGCCAGCAGTGAAGACGGAGGCAATCAGCCCCAGCATTTT.

This chain joins TRBV19 and TRBJ2-5; 10 bases are shared with TRBD2. In germline, CDR1 is LNHDA, CDR2 SQIVND (reference sequence). Trimming removed 8 bases from V and 5 bases from J; junction bases left unmatched: 8. The CDR3 runs to 14 residues. The CDR3 nucleotides read TGTGCCAGTGGAATAGCGGGAGGCGATGAGACCCAGTACTTC. This encodes CASGIAGGDETQYF.

The V gene is TRBV6-2 or TRBV6-3, the J gene TRBJ2-7, with 8 bases lining up with TRBD2. This CDR3 spans 14 amino acids. Germline V gene sequence: CDR1 MNHEY, CDR2 SVGEGT. The V and J ends lost 0 bases and 3 bases, in that order; junction bases with no gene match: 1. In nucleotides, the CDR3 is TGTGCCAGCAGTTACTCGGGACTAGTCTACGAGCAGTACTTC. Its protein is CASSYSGLVYEQYF.

This chain joins TRBV28 and TRBJ2-1; D perhaps matches TRBD2 (7 bases). The CDR3 is 17 residues long. Trimming shortened V by 4 bases and J by 0 bases, and 16 bases separated the two germline ends. Germline values: CDR1 MDHEN, CDR2 SYDVKM. CDR3 loop: CASSYGGRVSSYNEQFF. CDR3 bases: TGTGCCAGCAGTTACGGGGGGCGGGTAAGCTCCTACAATGAGCAGTTCTTC.

The rearrangement joins TRBV5-1 to TRBJ2-1, with a possible D match to TRBD2 (5 bases). The ends were cut back, 4 bases at V and 4 bases at J, with 15 bases in the middle. Germline loops: CDR1 SGHRS, CDR2 YFSETQ. The CDR3 length is 15 residues. The CDR3 loop reads CASSPGTAQYNEQFF. The CDR3 DNA reads as TGCGCCAGCAGCCCGGGAACAGCACAGTACAATGAGCAGTTCTTC.

The chain has TRBV6-5 and TRBJ2-7, with TRBD1 matching 10 bases. CDR3 length equals 15 residues. The trim removed 4 bases at V and 6 bases at J, leaving 9 bases unmatched. Germline V gene sequence: CDR1 MNHEY, CDR2 SVGAGI. The CDR3 region is CASSSGQGHGREQYF. The DNA of the CDR3 is TGTGCCAGCAGTTCGGGACAGGGGCATGGTCGCGAGCAGTACTTC.

This chain uses TRBV10-3 with TRBJ1-1; maybe TRBD1 (5 bases). The CDR3 runs to 14 residues. In germline, CDR1 is ENHRY, CDR2 SYGVKD. V was pared by 1 base and J by 5 bases, with 11 bases between. The DNA of the CDR3 is TGTGCCATCAGTGAGTTCCAGGCAGGGACTGAAGCTTTCTTT. Translating it yields CAISEFQAGTEAFF.

The J gene is TRBJ2-6, the V gene TRBV6-2 or TRBV6-3; 7 bases map to TRBD1. The CDR3 has 15 residues. The germline V gene has CDR1 MNHEY and CDR2 SVGEGT. Trimming cost V 5 bases and J 3 bases; bases outside gene matches: 4. The CDR3 region is CASSQGGLGANVLTF. The CDR3 DNA follows: TGTGCCAGCAGTCAAGGGGGCCTTGGGGCCAACGTCCTGACTTTC.

The V gene is TRBV11-2, the J gene TRBJ2-5, with TRBD2 matching 9 bases. There are 17 residues in the CDR3. Per germline, CDR1 SGHAT and CDR2 FQNNGV. The J segment lost 5 bases and the V segment lost 5 bases, leaving 15 bases of the junction unmatched. CDR3 loop: CASSPRGLAGSQETQYF. CDR3 DNA: TGTGCCAGCAGCCCAAGGGGGCTAGCGGGGAGCCAGGAGACCCAGTACTTC. Based on the CDR3 plus reference TRBV11-2 and TRBJ2-5, the full variable domain is EAGVAQSPRYKIIEKRQSVAFWCNPISGHATLYWYQQILGQGPKLLIQFQNNGVVDDSQLPKDRFSAERLKGVDSTLKIQPAKLEDSAVYLCASSPRGLAGSQETQYFGPGTRLLVL.